The 3 T cell receptor beta chains below all came from one sample that was sequenced in a study of beta chain features in type 1 diabetes. Overall study findings and caveats: Shorter TCRB CDR3s, moderately but significantly so, were found in Type 1 diabetes patients in all four CD4+ subsets.

Their antigen targets remain unknown. Every isolated RNA sample was fully reverse transcribed, so sequencing captured expressed TCRB transcripts. TCRdb's table, derived via immunoSEQ multiplex PCR, lists solely in-frame clones and lacks some. The sample lists about 180,000 clones, 7.5% to 8.5% occurring once. Material for sequencing was central memory CD4+ T cells from blood. These receptor sequences come from a man younger than 35 with type 1 diabetes.

The chain recombines TRBV7-8 with TRBJ1-3; D might be TRBD1 (5 bases). The CDR3 is 14 residues long. Germline CDR1 reads SGHVS; CDR2 reads FQNEAQ. The V and J ends lost 6 bases and 1 base respectively, with 10 bases between them. The CDR3: CASRAGGSGNTIYF. The CDR3 DNA sequence: TGTGCCAGCAGGGCCGGGGGTTCTGGAAACACCATATATTTT.

This clone has a handful of counts. This sequence joins TRBV6-6 and TRBJ2-7; D may be TRBD2 (6 bases). CDR3 length: 13 residues. The V and J ends lost 8 bases and 2 bases respectively, with 13 bases between them. The germline V gene has CDR1 MNHNY and CDR2 SVGAGI (reference sequence). The CDR3 loop is CASSRESAYEQYF. Written as DNA, the CDR3 is TGTGCCAGCTCCCGGGAGTCGGCCTACGAGCAGTACTTC.

The chain couples TRBV29-1 to TRBJ2-3, with 10 bases matching TRBD1. Germline lookup yields CDR1 SQVTM and CDR2 ANQGSEA. The V segment lost 3 bases and the J segment 1 base; nucleotides outside the gene matches: 4. The CDR3 covers 15 residues. The CDR3 loop is CSVDSGTGGTDTQYF. DNA of the CDR3: TGCAGCGTTGACTCCGGGACAGGGGGCACAGATACGCAGTATTTT.